These 8 T cell receptor beta chains were sequenced from one sample in a study of a mutant IDH1 vaccine in newly diagnosed glioma. Sequencing used immunoSEQ multiplex PCR; TCRdb keeps in-frame clones, though not all of them. The data show under 30,000 clones, approximately 80% seen once. Regarding time point: week 5, during vaccination. In every dose of vaccine, 300 ug of mutant IDH1 20-mer peptide was given alongside topical imiquimod. These TCRs' antigens remain unknown. Material: PBMCs, obtained from a glioma patient whose treatment included an IDH1 peptide vaccine. The receptor source for this set is a man aged 35 to 55 with glioma.

The chain joins TRBV11-3 to TRBJ2-1; D not resolved. CDR1 is SGHNT, CDR2 YENEEA, per germline. V gave up 3 bases and J gave up 6 bases, with 3 bases separating them. The CDR3 consists of 11 residues. CDR3 bases: TGTGCCAGCAGCTTTGGCAATGAGCAGTTCTTC. As protein: CASSFGNEQFF.

This clone has more than one count but fewer than ten. V gene TRBV4-2 combines with J gene TRBJ2-2, with 9 bases that match TRBD1. With V trimmed by 1 base and J by 3 bases, 0 bases remained unmatched. Germline lookup yields CDR1 LGHNA and CDR2 YNFKEQ. The CDR3 extends over 15 amino acids. The CDR3, as DNA: TGTGCCAGCAGCCAAGGACAGGGGGACACCGGGGAGCTGTTTTTT. Translation gives CASSQGQGDTGELFF.

The chain carries TRBV29-1 and TRBJ1-2, with 9 nucleotides matching TRBD1. This CDR3 spans 12 amino acids. The germline V gene has CDR1 SQVTM and CDR2 ANQGSEA. J was trimmed by 2 bases and V by 7 bases; bases with no gene match: 2. The chain's CDR3 is CSGTGGNYGYTF. Here the CDR3 DNA reads TGCAGCGGAACAGGGGGCAACTATGGCTACACCTTC.

V is TRBV5-4 and J is TRBJ2-3, with 9 bases lining up with TRBD2. The CDR3 loop spans 17 amino acids. V trimming: 5 bases; J trimming: 6 bases; junction bases outside the gene matches: 16. In germline, CDR1 is SGHNT, CDR2 YYREEE (reference sequence). For the CDR3, the DNA is TGTGCCAGCAGTCTTCCTGGCGGGAGCGGGAGGAGGGATACGCAGTATTTT. It is translated as CASSLPGGSGRRDTQYF.

The chain carries TRBV14 and TRBJ1-4; TRBD1 is a possible D gene (5 bases). The CDR3 runs to 13 residues. CDR1 is SGHDN, CDR2 FVKESK, per germline. Trimming left V 4 bases short and J 7 bases short, with 10 bases between. The DNA of the CDR3 is TGTGCCAGCAGCCGGCAGGGTCTTGAAAAACTGTTTTTT. Translating it yields CASSRQGLEKLFF.

V is TRBV7-9 and J is TRBJ2-2; D gene unclear. The V and J ends lost 8 bases and 2 bases respectively, with 6 bases between them. This CDR3 comprises 12 residues. CDR1 is SEHNR and CDR2 is FQNEAQ in the germline V gene (reference sequence). The CDR3 DNA reads as TGTGCCAGCCGTCCCAACACCGGGGAGCTGTTTTTT. Its protein product is CASRPNTGELFF.

The chain carries TRBV5-5 and TRBJ2-3, with D uncertain. Germline V gives CDR1 SGHKS, CDR2 YYEKEE (reference sequence). CDR3 length: 15 residues. Trimming left V 0 bases short and J 4 bases short, with 12 bases between. CDR3 sequence: CASSLDPGRADTQYF. Here the CDR3 DNA reads TGTGCCAGCAGCTTGGATCCAGGTCGCGCAGATACGCAGTATTTT. Full variable domain (remainder filled in from reference TRBV5-5 and TRBJ2-3): DAGVTQSPTHLIKTRGQQVTLRCSPISGHKSVSWYQQVLGQGPQFIFQYYEKEERGRGNFPDRFSARQFPNYSSELNVNALLLGDSALYLCASSLDPGRADTQYFGPGTRLTVL.

The rearrangement uses TRBV2 and TRBJ2-3; 7 bases map to TRBD2. This CDR3 is 15 amino acids long. Germline V gene lookup returns CDR1 SNHLY and CDR2 FYNNEI. The J segment lost 1 base and the V segment lost 8 bases, leaving 9 bases of the junction unmatched. CDR3 sequence reads: CASQTGGRGTDTQYF. CDR3 DNA sequence: TGTGCCAGCCAAACGGGGGGTAGAGGCACAGATACGCAGTATTTT. Variable domain in full (rest from reference TRBV2 and TRBJ2-3): EPEVTQTPSHQVTQMGQEVILRCVPISNHLYFYWYRQILGQKVEFLVSFYNNEISEKSEIFDDQFSVERPDGSNFTLKIRSTKLEDSAMYFCASQTGGRGTDTQYFGPGTRLTVL.